This T cell receptor beta chain was captured by sequencing in a study of blood T cell repertoires in COVID-19. Study overall: Samples taken during acute and convalescent COVID-19 were collected in the United States, Italy and Spain. T cells, B-cell-depleted T cells, or PBMCs provided the cDNA or gDNA that served as material.

The authors' processing: Amplification from reference gene primers served as the basis for estimated nucleated cell counts. TCRdb keeps only in-frame clones here, not all; method: immunoSEQ multiplex PCR. Clonal size and the V and J genes are those of that table, whereas D and trimming came from the DNA. This sample has roughly 100,000 clones, with 70% to 90% found just once. CDR1 and CDR2 (germline): SGHRS, YFSETQ. This CDR3 is built from 13 residues. V dropped 7 bases and J dropped 2 bases, with 11 bases sitting between them. This TCR was sampled from a woman aged 55 to 70 with acute or convalescent COVID-19. The V call is TRBV5-1, the J call TRBJ2-3; D is perhaps TRBD1 (6 bases). The sequenced sample consisted of peripheral blood. The DNA of the CDR3 is TGCGCCAGCTCTAGGACAGCCACAGATACGCAGTATTTT. It is translated as CASSRTATDTQYF. Full variable domain (missing parts from reference TRBV5-1 and TRBJ2-3): KAGVTQTPRYLIKTRGQQVTLSCSPISGHRSVSWYQQTPGQGLQFLFEYFSETQRNKGNFPGRFSGRQFSNSRSEMNVSTLELGDSALYLCASSRTATDTQYFGPGTRLTVL.